One and the same sample provided the 5 T cell receptor beta chains below, sequenced in a study of blood T cells in healthy people across ages. Using a J-beta primer mix together with a sample-barcoded 5' primer, a second PCR was run for 7 to 11 cycles. TCRdb passed the 5' RACE reads through MiXCR, listing each CDR3 protein once. The top ten clones hold more than 2% of a sample with 2 million or so distinct CDR3 sequences, roughly 49% of them seen once. The sequencing input was blood. The receptor source for this set is a woman aged 40 to 49 in good health.

This chain connects TRBV27 to TRBJ2-4; tentative D call: TRBD2 (6 bases). This CDR3 has 14 amino acids. CDR1 is MNHEY, CDR2 SMNVEV, per germline (reference sequence). V dropped 3 bases and J dropped 3 bases, with 9 bases sitting between them. The CDR3 loop reads CASSFGGDKNIQYF. In nucleotides, the CDR3 is TGTGCCAGCAGTTTCGGAGGGGACAAAAACATTCAGTACTTC.

The genes are TRBV20-1 and TRBJ1-2; the D is unclear. Trimming removed 6 bases at V and 7 bases at J, with 21 bases between. Germline loops: CDR1 DFQATT, CDR2 SNEGSKA (reference sequence). This CDR3 spans 14 amino acids. The CDR3 coding sequence is TGCAGTGCAGGCTTCCCGGGGTCTACCTCTGGCTACACCTTC. This gives the protein CSAGFPGSTSGYTF.

This clonotype was seen a few times. This chain links TRBV28 with TRBJ2-3, with 9 bases that match TRBD2. The CDR3 loop spans 14 amino acids. After removal of 4 bases from V and 2 bases from J, the junction contained 1 base not matched to a gene. Germline V CDR1 and CDR2: MDHEN, SYDVKM. The CDR3 DNA follows: TGTGCCAGCAGTTCTAGCGGGGACACAGATACGCAGTATTTT. This sequence encodes CASSSSGDTDTQYF.

The chain employs TRBV6-5 and TRBJ1-2; D perhaps matches TRBD1 (5 bases). There are 14 residues in the CDR3. Trimming stripped 0 bases from V and 8 bases from J, with 13 bases between. CDR1 and CDR2 (germline): MNHEY, SVGAGI. CDR3 bases: TGTGCCAGCAGTTACTCGGGGGGGGTTGGAGGCTACACCTTC. This gives the protein CASSYSGGVGGYTF.

The chain combines TRBV4-2 with TRBJ2-1; TRBD1 aligns across 9 bases. V lost 3 bases, J lost 10 bases, and 10 bases stayed unmatched. This CDR3 is 15 amino acids long. Per germline, CDR1 LGHNA and CDR2 YNFKEQ. CDR3: CASSQGQGGFSEQFF. CDR3 nucleotide sequence: TGTGCCAGCAGCCAGGGACAGGGAGGATTTAGCGAGCAGTTCTTC.